This is a list of T cell receptor beta chains from one sample in a study of beta chain features in type 1 diabetes. Clones were read by immunoSEQ multiplex PCR, and TCRdb kept only the in-frame ones, dropping some. The sample holds tens of thousands of clones, about 55% seen once. Specimen: Tregs from blood. The source is a woman aged 18-35 years in good health. Both conserved end residues are part of each CDR3.

TRBV6-6 | 14 | CASRGSFFYNEQFF
TRBV6-1 | 20 | CASSQGPGLAGGHSYNEQFF
TRBV6-1 | 15 | CASSELTAGGYEQYF
TRBV11-2 | 13 | CASSISRTDTQYF
TRBV5-1 | 14 | CASSPGQGNSPLHF
TRBV18 | 14 | CASSGGGAGELQYF
TRBV11-2 | 17 | CASSSRRGPGSYNEQFF
TRBV30 | 12 | CAWTQGSGGYTF
TRBV7-2 | 13 | CASSPRQAGELFF
TRBV5-1 | 15 | CASSLGGGSSYEQYF
TRBV11-3 | 18 | CASSSRLAGVRGLETQYF
TRBV4-2 | 15 | CASSQGTGRVGEQFF
TRBV6-5 | 14 | CASSPQGAGQPQHF
TRBV6-5 | 13 | CASRDRRKNEQYF
TRBV5-1 | 16 | CASRGLAGAYTGELFF
TRBV2 | 12 | CASRTENSPLHF
TRBV11-2 | 15 | CASSLEDRSYNEQFF
TRBV7-3 | 13 | CASGLRQANEQFF
TRBV5-1 | 14 | CASSLVVDQETQYF
TRBV7-2 | 15 | CASSLRTGVYNEQFF
TRBV7-9 | 16 | CASSQSPGQGRYEQYF
TRBV6-5 | 12 | CASRRGSSGYTF
TRBV5-1 | 13 | CASSQGFTDTQYF
TRBV2 | 15 | CASSEVEQGLEKLFF
TRBV4-1 | 15 | CASSQLDSLNSPLHF
TRBV7-9 | 14 | CASSPRLAGEGKFF
TRBV18 | 15 | CASSPPGLAGDEQFF
TRBV10-1 | 13 | CASSLAGGNEQFF
TRBV30 | 11 | CAWSVQNTQYF
TRBV18 | 15 | CASSPRGVSGNTIYF
TRBV2 | 12 | CASRGLTGELFF
TRBV19 | 14 | CSSRPGAGNTEAFF
TRBV19 | 15 | CASSSQDRANQPQHF
TRBV12-5 | 16 | CASGLKASDFFYEQYF
TRBV12-5 | 15 | CASGLVRQGNQPQHF
TRBV6-5 | 12 | CASSLGRGEAFF
TRBV4-1 | 18 | CASSPRPGTVSSYNEQFF
TRBV7-2 | 15 | CASSLSGVVGETQYF
TRBV2 | 12 | CASRSGFETQYF
TRBV5-4 | 14 | CASSLDGSPGGYTF
TRBV6-1 | 13 | CASSERQASEAFF
TRBV10-3 | 15 | CAISDGTVSDGELFF
TRBV5-1 | 14 | CASSLGWGKETQYF
TRBV30 | 13 | CAWARDRGSPLHF
TRBV7-2 | 14 | CASSLARGVDTQYF
TRBV7-9 | 15 | CASSTRTSRTDTQYF
TRBV30 | 11 | CAWRQNYEQYF
TRBV4-1 | 17 | CASSHPIELSSTDTQYF
TRBV5-1 | 14 | CASSLAGGSYEQYF
TRBV4-1 | 15 | CASSPAGGRPDTQYF
TRBV6-1 | 14 | CASSAGWRGYGYTF